Presented here are 27 T cell receptor beta chains from one specimen sequenced in a study of blood T cell repertoires in COVID-19. Assay used: immunoSEQ multiplex PCR; TCRdb lists only in-frame clones, some missing. The sample holds just under 80,000 clones; around 80% are singletons and the top ten take around 36%. The sample taken for sequencing was peripheral blood. The receptor set was obtained from a woman aged 70 to 79 with acute or convalescent COVID-19.

The rearrangement joins TRBV19 to TRBJ2-1; tentative D call: TRBD2 (5 bases). The CDR3 length is 15 residues. V gave up 3 bases and J gave up 6 bases, with 15 bases separating them. Looked up from germline, CDR1 is LNHDA and CDR2 is SQIVND (reference sequence). The CDR3 DNA reads TGTGCCAGTAGTATGTTGGGAGCCGGCGGCAATGAGCAGTTCTTC. Its protein product is CASSMLGAGGNEQFF.

The CDR3 region is CASSVGQAKETQYF. In nucleotides, the CDR3 is TGTGCCAGCAGCGTAGGGCAGGCCAAAGAGACCCAGTACTTC. This chain uses TRBV9 with TRBJ2-5, with no clear D. The CDR3 contains 14 residues. CDR1 and CDR2 from the germline V gene are SGDLS and YYNGEE. V dropped 0 bases and J dropped 3 bases, with 9 bases sitting between them.

The chain links TRBV5-1 to TRBJ2-2; no clear D gene. Germline assignment: CDR1 SGHRS and CDR2 YFSETQ. Trimming took 6 bases from V and 6 from J, leaving 12 bases between them. The CDR3 loop spans 13 amino acids. CDR3 protein: CASNPPASGELFF. Here the CDR3 DNA reads TGCGCCAGCAACCCTCCCGCGTCCGGGGAGCTGTTTTTT.

The CDR3 nucleotides are TGTGCCAGCAGCTTACAACCTCGGACAGGGGCCTATAATTCACCCCTCCACTTT. Protein sequence: CASSLQPRTGAYNSPLHF. This chain connects TRBV7-3 to TRBJ1-6, with TRBD1 matching 9 bases. The CDR3 covers 18 residues. Germline CDR1 and CDR2: SGHTA and FQGTGA. V lost 2 bases, J lost 2 bases, and 7 bases stayed unmatched.

The V call is TRBV5-1, the J call TRBJ2-5, with 7 bases aligning to TRBD1. J was trimmed by 2 bases and V by 4 bases; bases with no gene match: 5. CDR3 length: 14 residues. The germline gives CDR1 SGHRS, CDR2 YFSETQ. The CDR3 nucleotides are TGCGCCAGCAGCCTGGGGACAGAGCAAGAGACCCAGTACTTC. Translating gives CASSLGTEQETQYF.

This clone came up a few times. The chain joins TRBV5-6 to TRBJ1-6, with 9 bases fitting TRBD1. This CDR3 contains 15 residues. Germline-derived CDR1 and CDR2 are SGHDT and YYEEEE. V dropped 3 bases and J dropped 6; count of bases not matched to a gene: 4. DNA of the CDR3: TGTGCCAGCAGCTGGGGACAGGGCGCTAATTCACCCCTCCACTTT. Translated: CASSWGQGANSPLHF. Drawing the rest from reference TRBV5-6 and TRBJ1-6, the complete variable domain is DAGVTQSPTHLIKTRGQQVTLRCSPKSGHDTVSWYQQALGQGPQFIFQYYEEEERQRGNFPDRFSGHQFPNYSSELNVNALLLGDSALYLCASSWGQGANSPLHFGNGTRLTVT.

This clone was seen a single time. This chain joins TRBV18 and TRBJ1-6; D uncertain. The CDR3 sequence is 13 residues long. Germline V gene sequence: CDR1 KGHSH, CDR2 LQKENI. V was pared by 3 bases and J by 8 bases, with 8 bases between. CDR3 nucleotide sequence: TGTGCCAGCTCACCCGGGAGGGATTCACCCCTCCACTTT. Translating it yields CASSPGRDSPLHF.

V gene TRBV28 combines with J gene TRBJ2-7, with 7 bases aligning to TRBD1. Germline V gene sequence: CDR1 MDHEN, CDR2 SYDVKM. The CDR3 is 15 amino acids. V was pared by 6 bases and J by 4 bases, with 12 bases of the junction left unmatched. The CDR3: CASRSTTGVEYEQYF. Here the CDR3 DNA reads TGTGCCAGCAGGTCAACTACAGGGGTTGAGTACGAGCAGTACTTC.

The table lists this clone with a count of one. This chain uses TRBV27 with TRBJ2-3; 9 bases fit TRBD2. The CDR3 spans 15 residues. V lost 6 bases, J lost 5 bases, and 9 bases stayed unmatched. Germline loops: CDR1 MNHEY, CDR2 SMNVEV (reference sequence). CDR3 sequence (DNA): TGTGCCAGCAGGGTTAATAGCGGGAGAGGAGATACGCAGTATTTT. Protein: CASRVNSGRGDTQYF.

This chain joins TRBV7-9 and TRBJ1-2; 7 nucleotides agree with TRBD1. In germline, CDR1 is SEHNR, CDR2 FQNEAQ (reference sequence). J was trimmed by 5 bases and V by 2 bases; bases with no gene match: 8. This CDR3 contains 15 residues. The CDR3 bases are TGTGCCAGCAGCTTATCACAGGGGCTTCGATATGGCTACACCTTC. Its protein is CASSLSQGLRYGYTF.

The gene calls are TRBV3-1 (or the pseudogene TRBV3-2) and TRBJ1-2, with D perhaps TRBD1 (6 bases). V shed 1 base and J shed 4 bases, with 13 bases lying between them. Germline CDR1 reads LGHDT; CDR2 reads YNNKEL (reference sequence). The CDR3 length is 15 residues. The CDR3 sequence: CASSQGTTGTYGYTF. The DNA for the CDR3 is TGTGCCAGCAGCCAAGGAACAACAGGGACCTATGGCTACACCTTC.

The chain links TRBV19 to TRBJ2-3; tentative D call: TRBD1 (5 bases). The CDR3 is made up of 15 amino acids. Germline lookup yields CDR1 LNHDA and CDR2 SQIVND (reference sequence). With 3 bases removed from V and 0 bases from J, the gap between germline ends came to 10 bases. In DNA form, the CDR3 reads TGTGCCAGTAGTATGGGCAGGGTCAGCACAGATACGCAGTATTTT. It specifies CASSMGRVSTDTQYF. Full variable domain (missing parts from reference TRBV19 and TRBJ2-3): DGGITQSPKYLFRKEGQNVTLSCEQNLNHDAMYWYRQDPGQGLRLIYYSQIVNDFQKGDIAEGYSVSREKKESFPLTVTSAQKNPTAFYLCASSMGRVSTDTQYFGPGTRLTVL.

The genes are TRBV7-2 and TRBJ1-1, with TRBD1 matching 7 bases. Trimming at V came to 3 bases and at J to 11 bases, leaving 12 bases not matched to a gene. CDR1 is SGHTA and CDR2 is FQGNSA in the germline V gene. CDR3 length equals 14 residues. In DNA, the CDR3 is TGTGCCAGCAGCTTGAGGACAGGTGGGCTTGGGGCTTTCTTT. Translated, it gives CASSLRTGGLGAFF.

In this sample, this clone turned up a few times. The J gene is TRBJ2-7, the V gene TRBV5-1; perhaps TRBD2 as D (5 bases). The V end was cut by 4 bases, the J end by 4 bases, with 15 bases between. Germline-derived CDR1 and CDR2 are SGHRS and YFSETQ. The CDR3 is made up of 14 amino acids. The DNA for the CDR3 is TGCGCCAGCAGCCCCGAAAGCCGGGATTACGAGCAGTACTTC. The encoded protein is CASSPESRDYEQYF.

This clone was counted a few times. The chain is built from TRBV9 and TRBJ1-2; TRBD1 aligns across 7 bases. Germline V lookup: CDR1 SGDLS, CDR2 YYNGEE. The ends lost 3 bases at V and 0 bases at J; junction bases unmatched: 14. The CDR3 runs to 18 residues. In nucleotides, the CDR3 is TGTGCCAGCAGCGCATCCCCGCTGAGGGGGCTCCCTAACTATGGCTACACCTTC. It specifies CASSASPLRGLPNYGYTF.

The chain combines TRBV3-1 (or the pseudogene TRBV3-2) with TRBJ2-3; perhaps TRBD1 as D (5 bases). The germline CDR1 and CDR2 sequences are LGHDT and YNNKEL (reference sequence). The CDR3 is made up of 17 amino acids. V was shortened by 0 bases and J by 3 bases, with 16 bases between the two germline ends. The CDR3 nucleotides read TGTGCCAGCAGCCAAGACCGAAGCATGGGGCTGACAGATACGCAGTATTTT. This sequence encodes CASSQDRSMGLTDTQYF.

V gene TRBV11-2 combines with J gene TRBJ2-7; 8 positions agree with TRBD2. The CDR3 is made up of 16 amino acids. The V gene end was trimmed by 4 bases and the J gene end by 0 bases; junction bases not matched to a gene: 8. From germline, CDR1 is SGHAT and CDR2 FQNNGV. CDR3 residues: CASSYSLSGSSYEQYF. In DNA, the CDR3 is TGTGCCAGCAGCTACTCCCTAAGCGGGAGCTCCTACGAGCAGTACTTC.

This clone appeared once. DNA of the CDR3: TGTGCCAGCAGCCCGAAGGGGCTGGGACAGGGTTCAGTCTACACCTTC. Translating it yields CASSPKGLGQGSVYTF. The chain links TRBV3-1 (or the pseudogene TRBV3-2) to TRBJ1-2; 9 positions agree with TRBD1. The germline V gene encodes CDR1 LGHDT and CDR2 YNNKEL (reference sequence). V shed 4 bases and J 10 bases; nucleotides not matched to a gene: 16. This CDR3 has 16 residues.

The CDR3 spells CATIQGAGTEAFF. Here the CDR3 DNA reads TGTGCCACCATACAGGGGGCAGGGACTGAAGCTTTCTTT. The chain uses TRBV19 and TRBJ1-1; 9 bases are shared with TRBD1. Unmatched junction bases numbered 8, after V lost 10 bases and J lost 5 bases. The CDR3 covers 13 residues. Germline V gives CDR1 LNHDA, CDR2 SQIVND (reference sequence). Complete variable domain (other parts from reference TRBV19 and TRBJ1-1): DGGITQSPKYLFRKEGQNVTLSCEQNLNHDAMYWYRQDPGQGLRLIYYSQIVNDFQKGDIAEGYSVSREKKESFPLTVTSAQKNPTAFYLCATIQGAGTEAFFGQGTRLTVV.

V is TRBV5-4 and J is TRBJ1-4; D not resolved. Deletions cut 5 bases from V and 7 bases from J, with 15 bases between. Germline CDR1 SGHNT, CDR2 YYREEE (reference sequence). The CDR3 loop spans 14 amino acids. Here the CDR3 reads CASSIRGGGEKLFF. The CDR3 nucleotides read TGTGCCAGCAGTATTCGGGGAGGCGGTGAAAAACTGTTTTTT.

The CDR3 nucleotides read TGTGCCAGTAGCCCGACAGATTTCTATGGCTACACCTTC. Amino acids: CASSPTDFYGYTF. V is TRBV19 and J is TRBJ1-2, with a tentative D call TRBD1 (5 bases). Trimming removed 6 bases at V and 4 bases at J, with 12 bases between. The CDR3 runs 13 residues. Germline V gene sequence: CDR1 LNHDA, CDR2 SQIVND (reference sequence).

This clone appeared a single time. This chain links TRBV15 with TRBJ2-3; TRBD1 matches 11 bases. This CDR3 comprises 16 residues. V shed 0 bases and J 4 bases; nucleotides not matched to a gene: 3. Germline-derived CDR1 and CDR2 are LNHNV and YYDKDF (reference sequence). Here the CDR3 DNA reads TGTGCCACCAGCAGAGATCGGACAGGGGGCGCAGATACGCAGTATTTT. Its translation is CATSRDRTGGADTQYF.

The genes are TRBV10-3 and TRBJ2-7; 12 nucleotides line up with TRBD2. J gave up 3 bases and V 7 bases, and 4 bases lay outside the gene matches. CDR1 is ENHRY, CDR2 SYGVKD, per germline. The CDR3 extends over 14 amino acids. In nucleotides, the CDR3 is TGTGCCATCAAACCTAGCGGGAGGGTCTACGAGCAGTACTTC. This sequence encodes CAIKPSGRVYEQYF.

This clone was seen only once. The gene calls are TRBV6-5 and TRBJ1-1; 7 bases match TRBD1. V lost 6 bases and J lost 5; bases outside the gene matches: 9. The CDR3 has 14 residues. CDR1 is MNHEY and CDR2 is SVGAGI in the germline V gene. In DNA, the CDR3 is TGTGCCAGCAGACCGACAGGGAGGAGGACTGAAGCTTTCTTT. Translated, it gives CASRPTGRRTEAFF.

The V call is TRBV7-8, the J call TRBJ1-2, with a possible D match to TRBD1 (6 bases). Germline-derived CDR1 and CDR2 are SGHVS and FQNEAQ. V gave up 1 base and J gave up 4 bases, with 13 bases separating them. The CDR3 sequence is 15 residues long. In DNA form, the CDR3 reads TGTGCCAGCAGCTTAGGGACAGCCGATCTCTATGGCTACACCTTC. Protein sequence: CASSLGTADLYGYTF.

This clone has just a few counts. The V call is TRBV6-5, the J call TRBJ2-1; 7 nucleotides agree with TRBD1. The CDR3 spans 13 residues. The V and J ends lost 7 bases and 3 bases, in that order; junction bases with no gene match: 3. In germline, CDR1 is MNHEY, CDR2 SVGAGI. In DNA, the CDR3 is TGTGCCAGCAACTGGGACAGCTACAATGAGCAGTTCTTC. Translating it yields CASNWDSYNEQFF.

This clone was observed a single time. This chain uses TRBV19 with TRBJ1-6, with 7 bases fitting TRBD1. Germline CDR1 is LNHDA and CDR2 is SQIVND (reference sequence). This CDR3 is 15 amino acids long. The ends lost 6 bases at V and 7 bases at J; junction bases unmatched: 9. The CDR3 sequence: CASRGSGTANSPLHF. The DNA of the CDR3 is TGTGCCAGTAGGGGGTCCGGGACAGCGAATTCACCCCTCCACTTT.